Listed below are T cell receptor beta chains from one sample, sequenced in a study of T cells after yellow fever vaccination. TCRdb redid the calling of the 5' RACE reads with MiXCR, one entry per CDR3 protein. The sample contains under 150,000 distinct CDR3 sequences, 7.7% of which appear only once. The material sequenced was CD4+ T cells sorted from PBMCs, taken 5 days after the yellow fever booster vaccination. The receptors stem from a man aged 25-45 years who received the YFV17D yellow fever vaccine. The CDR3 runs from the conserved cysteine through the conserved F or W. A D gene is named only where the DNA matches it firmly. Clone size appears in some rows only: once, few, many, or a class for an expanded clone.

J gene | D gene | V gene | clone size | CDR3 DNA | CDR3 protein
TRBJ2-3 | TRBD2 | TRBV20-1 | few | TGCAGTGCTACTCCGACTAGCGGGGGCACAGATACGCAGTATTTT | CSATPTSGGTDTQYF
TRBJ1-4 | TRBD1 | TRBV7-2 | many | TGTGCCAGCAGCAAACAGGGGGCAAAGGAAAAACTGTTTTTT | CASSKQGAKEKLFF
TRBJ2-1 | TRBD2 | TRBV11-3 | many | TGTGCCAGCAGCTCTAGCGGGAATTACAATGAGCAGTTCTTC | CASSSSGNYNEQFF
TRBJ2-7 | TRBD2 | TRBV30 | NA | TGTGCCTGGAAAGGGCGGGGGAGAGCCTACGAGCAGTACTTC | CAWKGRGRAYEQYF
TRBJ2-1 | NA | TRBV12-3/TRBV12-4 | many | TGTGCCAGCAGTCTCAGCTTGGACAGCTCCTACAATGAGCAGTTCTTC | CASSLSLDSSYNEQFF
TRBJ2-7 | NA | TRBV7-2 | few | TGTGCCAGCAGTCCAACTAGCCAGCGGCGGAACGAGCAGTACTTC | CASSPTSQRRNEQYF
TRBJ1-2 | TRBD1 | TRBV20-1 | few | TGCTGTGCTAGAGGGGGCGTGGGACAGGAGGCCTATGGCTACACCTTC | CCARGGVGQEAYGYTF
TRBJ2-1 | TRBD2 | TRBV7-2 | many | TGTGCCAGCAGCTTGTCTTCCGGGACTACCGAGCAGTTCTTC | CASSLSSGTTEQFF
TRBJ1-1 | NA | TRBV19 | many | TGTGCCAGCGCAGGGTCCCGGAACACTGAAGCTTTCTTT | CASAGSRNTEAFF
TRBJ2-2 | TRBD2 | TRBV29-1 | many | TGCAGCGTTGAAGTGGCTAGCGGGATCCGGACCGGGGAGCTGTTTTTT | CSVEVASGIRTGELFF
TRBJ2-3 | NA | TRBV5-1 | many | TGCGCCAGCAGCTCGGACCGACCGGGGATAGATACGCAGTATTTT | CASSSDRPGIDTQYF
TRBJ1-2 | NA | TRBV7-9 | few | TGTGCCAGCAGCTCCACCTCGTACAGGTCTGGCTACACCTTC | CASSSTSYRSGYTF
TRBJ2-1 | TRBD2 | TRBV12-3/TRBV12-4 | many | TGTGCCAGCACCGTAAGCGGGACCTCCTACAATGAGCAGTTCTTC | CASTVSGTSYNEQFF
TRBJ2-7 | NA | TRBV14 | many | TGTGCCAGCAGCCAAGCTGGGTTCAAGTTTTACGAGCAGTACTTC | CASSQAGFKFYEQYF
TRBJ2-5 | NA | TRBV12-3/TRBV12-4 | many | TGTGCCAGCAGTTCGGGCGAGGGGGAGACCCAGTACTTC | CASSSGEGETQYF
TRBJ2-5 | NA | TRBV12-3/TRBV12-4 | few | TGTGCCAGCAGCAACCCTGCCGGGAGCCCAGAGACCCAGTACTTC | CASSNPAGSPETQYF
TRBJ2-1 | NA | TRBV12-3/TRBV12-4 | many | TGTGCCAGCAGTTTAGGGGCGGGCTCCTACAATGAGCAGTTCTTC | CASSLGAGSYNEQFF
TRBJ2-3 | TRBD2 | TRBV24-1 | many | TGTGCCACCAGTGACTGGACTAGCGGGAGCGTAGATACGCAGTATTTT | CATSDWTSGSVDTQYF
TRBJ2-4 | TRBD2 | TRBV12-3/TRBV12-4 | NA | TGTGCCAGCAGCCAGCGGGGGGGGGTTGGCAAAAACATTCAGTACTTC | CASSQRGGVGKNIQYF
TRBJ1-6 | NA | TRBV6-1 | many | TGTGCCAGCAGTGAAGTTACGGATTCACCCCTCCACTTT | CASSEVTDSPLHF
TRBJ1-4 | NA | TRBV7-2 | many | TGTGCCAGCAGCTTAACTCAAAACCTTCCGAAACTGTTTTTT | CASSLTQNLPKLFF
TRBJ2-1 | TRBD1 | TRBV6-2/TRBV6-3 | many | TGTGCCAGCAGAGAGCGAGGACAGGGTTACAATGAGCAGTTCTTC | CASRERGQGYNEQFF
TRBJ2-7 | TRBD1 | TRBV5-1 | many | TGCGCCAGCAGCCCGGGACAGGGATCCTACGAGCAGTACTTC | CASSPGQGSYEQYF
TRBJ2-7 | TRBD1 | TRBV12-3/TRBV12-4 | many | TGTGCCAGCAGCCGGACAGGGACCGAGCAGTACTTC | CASSRTGTEQYF
TRBJ2-1 | TRBD1 | TRBV12-3/TRBV12-4 | many | TGTGCCAGCAGGGACAGGGAGGTTGGCGAGCAGTTCTTC | CASRDREVGEQFF
TRBJ2-7 | NA | TRBV5-1 | many | TGCGCCAGCAGCTCAGCCGGGACAGCAAAGGGGGGTGAGCAGTACTTC | CASSSAGTAKGGEQYF
TRBJ1-5 | TRBD1 | TRBV18 | many | TGTGCCAGCTCACGCCTTGGACAGGATCAGCCCCAGCATTTT | CASSRLGQDQPQHF
TRBJ2-7 | TRBD1 | TRBV20-1 | many | TGCAGTGCTTACAGGGGCCACGAGCAGTACTTC | CSAYRGHEQYF
TRBJ2-3 | TRBD1 | TRBV20-1 | NA | TGCAGTGCACCGGACAGGGGGGGCACAGATACGCAGTATTTT | CSAPDRGGTDTQYF
TRBJ2-1 | TRBD2 | TRBV20-1 | many | TGCAGTGCCTCGGGACTAGCGGAGAGGAGGTACAATGAGCAGTTCTTC | CSASGLAERRYNEQFF
TRBJ2-5 | NA | TRBV12-3/TRBV12-4 | NA | TGTGCCAGCAGTTTAGCGCGAGGGACACGAGGATTACAAGAGACCCAGTACTTC | CASSLARGTRGLQETQYF
TRBJ2-7 | TRBD1 | TRBV27 | many | TGTGCCAGCATGAGAGGACAGGGAGGAAACGAGCAGTACTTC | CASMRGQGGNEQYF
TRBJ2-3 | TRBD2 | TRBV7-8 | few | TGTGCCAGCAGCTTAGTCTGGACTAGCGGGAGGGTTTCAGATACGCAGTATTTT | CASSLVWTSGRVSDTQYF
TRBJ2-7 | NA | TRBV18 | few | TGTGCCAGCTCACCTATGAAAGGACTATACGAGCAGTACTTC | CASSPMKGLYEQYF
TRBJ2-7 | NA | TRBV29-1 | many | TGCAGCGTATCCGGAGGGGGCGCCTCCTACGAGCAGTACTTC | CSVSGGGASYEQYF
TRBJ2-5 | NA | TRBV6-5 | many | TGTGCCAGCAGTTACGGAGGATTCCAAGAGACCCAGTACTTC | CASSYGGFQETQYF
TRBJ2-5 | TRBD1 | TRBV18 | many | TGTGCCAGCTCACCCAGGGACAGGGCGGAGACCCAGTACTTC | CASSPRDRAETQYF
TRBJ2-2 | NA | TRBV5-5 | few | TGTGCCAGCAGTTCGTCCCTAACGGGGGCCGGGGAGCTGTTTTTT | CASSSSLTGAGELFF
TRBJ2-2 | NA | TRBV7-9 | many | TGTGCCAGCAGCTTTCTAACGTTGGGCACCGGGGAGCTGTTTTTT | CASSFLTLGTGELFF
TRBJ2-1 | TRBD2 | TRBV20-1 | many | TGCAGTGCTTCTATGACTAGCGGGAGTCTGGGCAATGAGCAGTTCTTC | CSASMTSGSLGNEQFF
TRBJ2-7 | NA | TRBV7-2 | many | TGTGCCAGCAGCTTACACAGGACCCATTACGAGCAGTACTTC | CASSLHRTHYEQYF
TRBJ2-5 | NA | TRBV6-5 | many | TGTGCCAGCAGTTACCAGGCCCCACCCTACCAAGAGACCCAGTACTTC | CASSYQAPPYQETQYF
TRBJ2-1 | TRBD2 | TRBV7-6 | many | TGTGCCAGCAGCCAGGGGACTAGCATCTGGGATGAGCAGTTCTTC | CASSQGTSIWDEQFF
TRBJ2-1 | TRBD1 | TRBV29-1 | many | TGCAGCGTTTATGGACAGGGTGGGTCCAATGAGCAGTTCTTC | CSVYGQGGSNEQFF
TRBJ2-5 | TRBD2 | TRBV3-1 | many | TGTGCCAGCAGCCCTTATACTAGCGGGAGGCAAGAGACCCAGTACTTC | CASSPYTSGRQETQYF
TRBJ2-1 | NA | TRBV5-1 | many | TGCGCCAGCAGAAGGGACTCCCTCGGCGAGCAGTTCTTC | CASRRDSLGEQFF